Shown below are 9 T cell receptor beta chains from a single sample sequenced in a study of T cells in Graves' hyperthyroidism and ophthalmopathy. RNA transcripts provided the source from which TCR beta CDR3 regions were amplified. HTBI primers drove first-round RT-PCR of the TCR CDR3. Via MiXCR, TCRdb re-called the multiplex PCR reads, giving one row per CDR3 protein. Of about 580,000 distinct CDR3 sequences listed, approximately 15% are singletons. Material: blood. All receptors come from a woman aged 25 to 39 with Graves' hyperthyroidism that later progressed to Graves' ophthalmopathy.

This clonotype was counted only a few times. The V gene is TRBV29-1, the J gene TRBJ2-1; TRBD2 agrees at 12 bases. Trimming took 4 bases from V and 3 from J; bases not matched to a gene: 4. CDR1 is SQVTM, CDR2 ANQGSEA, per germline. The CDR3 length is 15 residues. The CDR3 here is CSVVGLAGSYNEQFF. In DNA, the CDR3 is TGCAGCGTTGTCGGACTAGCGGGGAGCTACAATGAGCAGTTCTTC.

In its sample, this clonotype was seen many times. The chain recombines TRBV7-2 with TRBJ1-1; D gene unclear. CDR3 length equals 13 residues. Germline assignment: CDR1 SGHTA and CDR2 FQGNSA. Trimming stripped 4 bases from V and 10 bases from J, with 16 bases between. CDR3 protein: CASSSFRTGGAFF. CDR3 sequence (DNA): TGTGCCAGCAGCTCATTCAGGACCGGTGGAGCTTTCTTT.

Many counts were recorded for this clonotype. The rearrangement uses TRBV7-2 and TRBJ2-2; tentatively, D is TRBD2 (5 bases). Per germline, CDR1 SGHTA and CDR2 FQGNSA. V was pared by 5 bases and J by 0 bases, with 13 bases between. The length of the CDR3 is 16 residues. As DNA, the CDR3 is TGTGCCAGCAGCCCGATCGGACTCACGAACACCGGGGAGCTGTTTTTT. The encoded protein is CASSPIGLTNTGELFF.

This clonotype was found many times. This chain joins TRBV7-2 and TRBJ2-7, with D tentatively TRBD1 or TRBD2 (5 bases each). Germline CDR1 is SGHTA and CDR2 is FQGNSA. Trimming cost V 8 bases and J 2 bases, with 13 bases left between them. The CDR3 sequence is 13 residues long. CDR3 amino acids: CASGRDGPYEQYF. The CDR3 DNA is TGTGCCAGCGGCCGGGACGGACCCTACGAGCAGTACTTC.

This clonotype has just a few counts. The V and J genes are TRBV5-6 and TRBJ1-2, with 10 positions matching TRBD1. The V gene end was trimmed by 2 bases and the J gene end by 4 bases; junction bases not matched to a gene: 8. The length of the CDR3 is 16 residues. The V gene's germline CDR1 is SGHDT and CDR2 YYEEEE. CDR3 in amino acids: CASSFSRDRGSYGYTF. The CDR3 DNA reads as TGTGCCAGCAGCTTTTCCCGGGACAGGGGTAGCTATGGCTACACCTTC.

This clonotype was found many times. The J gene is TRBJ1-5, the V gene TRBV5-1; D unresolved. The CDR3 totals 14 residues. Trimming left V 0 bases short and J 7 bases short, with 11 bases between. The germline gives CDR1 SGHRS, CDR2 YFSETQ. CDR3 amino acids: CASSLGGVDQPQHF. The CDR3 DNA is TGCGCCAGCAGCTTGGGGGGAGTAGACCAGCCCCAGCATTTT.

This clonotype was picked up many times. The chain couples TRBV6-1 to TRBJ2-7, with unresolved D. Germline values: CDR1 MNHNS, CDR2 SASEGT. The CDR3 consists of 14 residues. The ends were cut back, 3 bases at V and 4 bases at J, with 13 bases in the middle. The CDR3 sequence: CASSDRPRRYEQYF. DNA of the CDR3: TGTGCCAGCAGTGACCGCCCCAGAAGGTACGAGCAGTACTTC.

This clonotype was seen only once. A junction boundary mismatches the germline segment, possibly from a read error. This chain connects TRBV7-2 to TRBJ1-4; the D is unclear. This CDR3 is built from 14 residues. Germline assignment: CDR1 SGHTA and CDR2 FQGNSA. CDR3 DNA sequence: TGTGCCAGCAGCGGATGGACCGCCACTGAAAAACTGTCTTTT. Residues: CASSGWTATEKLSF.

This clonotype was detected ten times or more. The chain has TRBV10-3 and TRBJ2-3; maybe TRBD1 (5 bases). V was pared by 6 bases and J by 0 bases, with 7 bases between. CDR3 length: 13 amino acids. The V gene's germline CDR1 is ENHRY and CDR2 SYGVKD. CDR3 nucleotides: TGTGCCATCAGGGGGCGCAGCACAGATACGCAGTATTTT. Translation gives CAIRGRSTDTQYF.